Each of the 6 T cell receptor beta chains below was sequenced from the same sample in a study of blood T cell repertoires in COVID-19. Clones were read by immunoSEQ multiplex PCR, and TCRdb kept only the in-frame ones, dropping some. The sample yields 200,000 to 250,000 clones, around 83% seen once. Sequenced material: peripheral blood. Source of these receptors: a woman aged 65 to 85 with COVID-19, enrolled during active disease.

The V and J genes are TRBV18 and TRBJ1-1; the D is unclear. CDR3 length: 13 amino acids. Deletions cut 2 bases from V and 4 bases from J, with 8 bases between. Looked up from germline, CDR1 is KGHSH and CDR2 is LQKENI. CDR3 DNA sequence: TGTGCCAGCTCACCAACAATGTCCACTGAAGCTTTCTTT. The encoded protein is CASSPTMSTEAFF.

The rearrangement uses TRBV28 and TRBJ1-2; maybe TRBD1 (5 bases). The ends were cut back, 7 bases at V and 0 bases at J, with 15 bases in the middle. The CDR3 has 15 residues. The germline V gene has CDR1 MDHEN and CDR2 SYDVKM. This CDR3 reads CASNSQGLSNYGYTF. The CDR3 coding sequence is TGTGCCAGCAACTCCCAGGGCCTTTCTAACTATGGCTACACCTTC.

This sequence joins TRBV28 and TRBJ1-2; 8 bases align to TRBD1. The CDR3 length is 13 residues. Germline V lookup: CDR1 MDHEN, CDR2 SYDVKM. V lost 5 bases to trimming and J lost 4 bases; unmatched junction nucleotides: 3. The CDR3 DNA reads as TGTGCCAGCAGTCGCGGACAGGGCTATGGCTACACCTTC. It specifies CASSRGQGYGYTF.

The V and J genes are TRBV27 and TRBJ2-2; 11 nucleotides align to TRBD2. The CDR3 is 17 residues long. CDR1 and CDR2 (germline): MNHEY, SMNVEV (reference sequence). The V and J ends lost 6 bases and 1 base, in that order; junction bases with no gene match: 7. The chain's CDR3 is CASRPGGLAGNTGELFF. The CDR3 DNA follows: TGTGCCAGCAGACCCGGAGGACTAGCGGGGAACACCGGGGAGCTGTTTTTT.

The rearrangement joins TRBV7-2 to TRBJ2-5; D gene unclear. The V and J ends lost 3 bases and 4 bases respectively, with 6 bases between them. The V gene's germline CDR1 is SGHTA and CDR2 FQGNSA. There are 12 residues in the CDR3. Here the CDR3 DNA reads TGTGCCAGCAGCTTTGCGAGAGAGACCCAGTACTTC. It encodes CASSFARETQYF.

The J gene is TRBJ1-4, the V gene TRBV6-5; 7 positions agree with TRBD1. Germline CDR1 and CDR2: MNHEY and SVGAGI. V trimming: 5 bases; J trimming: 4 bases; junction bases outside the gene matches: 1. The CDR3 is 13 residues long. CDR3: CASSRDSNEKLFF. CDR3 DNA sequence: TGTGCCAGCAGTCGGGACAGTAATGAAAAACTGTTTTTT.